This T cell receptor (beta chain) was documented in a study of blood T cells in healthy people across ages. Study-wide findings and caveats: Among long-lived donors, naive CD4+ cells were more numerous and diversity higher than in aged donors.

Donation came from healthy Caucasian individuals in Russia who were aged about 6 to 100. A second PCR, run for about 7 to 11 cycles, used a sample-barcoded 5' primer plus a J-beta primer mix. Every cDNA molecule bore a tag from a template-switch adaptor containing 12 random nucleotides. TCRdb itself ran the 5' RACE reads through MiXCR, one entry per CDR3 protein. The repertoire holds about 1.6 million distinct CDR3 sequences, around 36% seen once, with approximately 10% in the top ten. Only a few counts were recorded for this clonotype. What it recognizes is unknown. This CDR3 has 18 amino acids. Germline trimming cut 4 bases from V and 7 bases from J; bases unmatched to any gene: 22. Germline-derived CDR1 and CDR2 are MGHRA and YSYEKL.

This chain uses TRBV4-1 with TRBJ2-7; TRBD1 matches 7 bases. The origin of this receptor is a woman in her 30s in good health. Material: blood. This CDR3 is CASSPTGTDYPPREEQYF. CDR3 nucleotides: TGCGCCAGCAGCCCGACCGGGACAGATTACCCCCCCAGGGAGGAGCAGTACTTC.